This T cell receptor beta chain was profiled in a study of OX40 agonist ivuxolimab in advanced cancers. The CDR3 is made up of 17 amino acids. Per the germline V gene, CDR1 is GTSNPN and CDR2 is SVGIG (reference sequence). After removal of 3 bases from V and 2 bases from J, the junction contained 16 bases not matched to a gene. Produced via immunoSEQ multiplex PCR; TCRdb's table is partial and in-frame only. Altogether 80,000 to 95,000 clones are present, around nine tenths being singletons, with the ten largest covering 0.65% to 0.8%. A note on this clone: No antigen is known for it.

The study, taken as a whole, reports: On average, a greater number of expanded clones characterised CD8+ T cells relative to CD4+.

The clonotype comes from an adult with an advanced solid tumor such as melanoma, head and neck, liver or kidney cancer. The V call is TRBV30, the J call TRBJ2-7; 7 bases are shared with TRBD2. Source: CD4+ or CD8+ T cells sorted from blood, taken in a trial of the OX40 agonist ivuxolimab. CDR3 loop: CAWRAADQAGRTYEQYF. The CDR3 DNA reads TGTGCCTGGAGAGCCGCCGATCAAGCGGGGAGAACCTACGAGCAGTACTTC.